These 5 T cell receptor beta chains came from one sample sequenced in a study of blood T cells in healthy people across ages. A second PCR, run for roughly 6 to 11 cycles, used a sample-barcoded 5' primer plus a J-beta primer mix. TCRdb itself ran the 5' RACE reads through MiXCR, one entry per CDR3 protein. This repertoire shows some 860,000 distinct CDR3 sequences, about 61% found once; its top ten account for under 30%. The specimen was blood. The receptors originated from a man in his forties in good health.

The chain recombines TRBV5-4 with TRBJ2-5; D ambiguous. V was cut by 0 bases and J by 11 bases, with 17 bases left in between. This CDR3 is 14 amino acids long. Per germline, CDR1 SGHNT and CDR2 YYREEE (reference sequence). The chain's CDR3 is CASSLDRNLNEQYF. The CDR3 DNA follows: TGTGCCAGCAGCTTGGATCGGAACCTCAATGAGCAGTACTTC.

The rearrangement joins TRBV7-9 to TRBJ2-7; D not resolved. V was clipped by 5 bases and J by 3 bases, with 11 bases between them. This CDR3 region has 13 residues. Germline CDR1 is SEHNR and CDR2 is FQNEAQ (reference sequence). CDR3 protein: CASSEAPSYEQYF. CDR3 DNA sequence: TGTGCCAGCAGCGAGGCCCCCAGCTACGAGCAGTACTTC.

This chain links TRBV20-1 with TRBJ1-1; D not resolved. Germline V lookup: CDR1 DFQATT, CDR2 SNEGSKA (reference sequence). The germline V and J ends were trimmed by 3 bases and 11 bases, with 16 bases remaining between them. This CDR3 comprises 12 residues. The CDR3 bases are TGCAGTGCTAGTTCTTCAGGTTGGGTGGCTTTCTTT. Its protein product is CSASSSGWVAFF.

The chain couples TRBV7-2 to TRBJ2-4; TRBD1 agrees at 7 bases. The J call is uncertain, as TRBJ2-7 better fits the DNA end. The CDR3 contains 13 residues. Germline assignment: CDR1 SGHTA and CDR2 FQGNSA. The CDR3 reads CASSRGQIYEQYF. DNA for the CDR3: TGTGCCAGCAGCCGGGGACAGATCTACGAGCAGTACTTC.

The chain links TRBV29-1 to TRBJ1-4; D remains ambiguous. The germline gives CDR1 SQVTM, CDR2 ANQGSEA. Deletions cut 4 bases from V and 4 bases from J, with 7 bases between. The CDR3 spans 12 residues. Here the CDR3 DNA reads TGCAGCGTTGTTTGGGATAATGAAAAACTGTTTTTT. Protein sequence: CSVVWDNEKLFF.